These 24 T cell receptor beta chains were sequenced from one sample in a study of regulatory T cells. The PCR used 52 TRBV and 13 TRBJ primers. TCRdb's table, derived via immunoSEQ multiplex PCR, lists solely in-frame clones and lacks some. The data hold about 28,000 clones, with 85% to 95% observed a single time. Study results and caveats: Hydrophobic residues at CDR3 positions 6 and 7 were enriched in conventional CD4+ T cells of CD3G-deficient patients.

These receptors lack a known antigen. The specimen sequenced was conventional CD4+ T cells sorted from blood. The receptors originated from a person aged 18-30 years with CD3G deficiency.

V is TRBV5-1 and J is TRBJ2-4; 11 positions agree with TRBD1. This CDR3 has 14 residues. Germline CDR1 and CDR2: SGHRS and YFSETQ. J was trimmed by 9 bases and V by 0 bases; bases with no gene match: 2. CDR3 protein: CASSLVGQGGIQYF. In DNA form, the CDR3 reads TGCGCCAGCAGCTTGGTGGGACAGGGGGGCATTCAGTACTTC.

In its sample, this clone was seen once. The chain carries TRBV6-1 and TRBJ1-3, with D perhaps matching TRBD1 (6 bases). CDR3 length: 15 residues. CDR1 MNHNS and CDR2 SASEGT come from the germline V gene. V shed 5 bases and J shed 0 bases, with 11 bases lying between them. CDR3 bases: TGTGCCAGCAGTATACAGGGTGGCTCTGGAAACACCATATATTTT. It translates to CASSIQGGSGNTIYF.

The chain is built from TRBV5-4 and TRBJ1-1, with D uncertain. V was pared by 3 bases and J by 2 bases, with 11 bases between. Looked up from germline, CDR1 is SGHNT and CDR2 is YYREEE (reference sequence). The CDR3 sequence is 14 residues long. CDR3 nucleotide sequence: TGTGCCAGCAGCTCTACACGAGCTAACACTGAAGCTTTCTTT. Translated, it gives CASSSTRANTEAFF.

CDR3 region: CASSPVGRGDTIYF. CDR3 nucleotides: TGTGCCAGCTCACCAGTGGGCAGGGGAGACACCATATATTTT. The chain carries TRBV18 and TRBJ1-3, with D perhaps matching TRBD1 (6 bases). V dropped 2 bases and J dropped 8 bases, with 13 bases sitting between them. The CDR3 is 14 amino acids. Germline CDR1 and CDR2: KGHSH and LQKENI. Full variable domain (remainder filled in from reference TRBV18 and TRBJ1-3): NAGVMQNPRHLVRRRGQEARLRCSPMKGHSHVYWYRQLPEEGLKFMVYLQKENIIDESGMPKERFSAEFPKEGPSILRIQQVVRGDSAAYFCASSPVGRGDTIYFGEGSWLTVV.

The rearrangement links TRBV7-2 to TRBJ2-3; D uncertain. CDR3 length equals 13 residues. Trimming left V 5 bases short and J 4 bases short, with 10 bases between. Germline V gene data show CDR1 as SGHTA and CDR2 as FQGNSA. The CDR3 spells CASSPWAADTQYF. Here the CDR3 DNA reads TGTGCCAGCAGCCCCTGGGCCGCAGATACGCAGTATTTT. Variable domain in full (rest from reference TRBV7-2 and TRBJ2-3): GAGVSQSPSNKVTEKGKDVELRCDPISGHTALYWYRQSLGQGLEFLIYFQGNSAPDKSGLPSDRFSAERTGGSVSTLTIQRTQQEDSAVYLCASSPWAADTQYFGPGTRLTVL.

The genes are TRBV7-9 and TRBJ2-5; possible D gene TRBD2, 5 bases. Germline lookup yields CDR1 SEHNR and CDR2 FQNEAQ (reference sequence). Trimming pared 5 bases from V and 4 bases from J, leaving 14 bases between. This CDR3 spans 14 amino acids. Here the CDR3 reads CASSPGTSGETQYF. DNA of the CDR3: TGTGCCAGCAGCCCCGGCACTAGTGGAGAGACCCAGTACTTC.

This sequence joins TRBV7-8 and TRBJ2-7; D is unclear. Per the germline V gene, CDR1 is SGHVS and CDR2 is FQNEAQ. This CDR3 is built from 13 residues. V lost 1 base and J lost 3, with 7 bases in between. CDR3 protein: CASSLEPFYEQYF. The CDR3 DNA reads as TGTGCCAGCAGCTTAGAACCCTTCTACGAGCAGTACTTC.

The chain carries TRBV27 and TRBJ2-2; D remains unclear. V was clipped by 5 bases and J by 6 bases, with 10 bases between them. Germline loops: CDR1 MNHEY, CDR2 SMNVEV (reference sequence). CDR3 size: 13 residues. CDR3 in DNA: TGTGCCAGCAGTCCCCTCCGACCCGGGGAGCTGTTTTTT. Translated, it gives CASSPLRPGELFF.

The genes are TRBV5-1 and TRBJ2-3; 8 bases agree with TRBD2. Germline assignment: CDR1 SGHRS and CDR2 YFSETQ. V lost 0 bases to trimming and J lost 4 bases; unmatched junction nucleotides: 4. This CDR3 is built from 15 residues. The CDR3 bases are TGCGCCAGCAGCTTGGAAGCGGGAGCGGCAGATACGCAGTATTTT. Amino acid sequence: CASSLEAGAADTQYF. The full variable domain, rest sourced from reference TRBV5-1 and TRBJ2-3, is KAGVTQTPRYLIKTRGQQVTLSCSPISGHRSVSWYQQTPGQGLQFLFEYFSETQRNKGNFPGRFSGRQFSNSRSEMNVSTLELGDSALYLCASSLEAGAADTQYFGPGTRLTVL.

This chain links TRBV6-6 with TRBJ2-7, with no clear D. Germline-derived CDR1 and CDR2 are MNHNY and SVGAGI (reference sequence). Trimming took off 7 bases at V and 5 bases at J, with 18 bases between the two ends. The length of the CDR3 is 14 residues. The CDR3 region has the DNA TGTGCCAGCAAATCCCAGGACCTAGTCGACGAGCAGTACTTC. Its protein is CASKSQDLVDEQYF.

The chain combines TRBV5-1 with TRBJ1-5; the D is unclear. The CDR3 contains 13 residues. Germline values: CDR1 SGHRS, CDR2 YFSETQ. Trimming stripped 0 bases from V and 4 bases from J, with 5 bases between. CDR3 in DNA: TGCGCCAGCAGCTTGGGAGCAAATCAGCCCCAGCATTTT. Translating gives CASSLGANQPQHF.

This chain connects TRBV5-1 to TRBJ2-2; D gene uncertain. Germline lookup yields CDR1 SGHRS and CDR2 YFSETQ. Trimming shortened V by 0 bases and J by 0 bases, and 9 bases separated the two germline ends. This CDR3 region has 16 residues. CDR3 sequence: CASSLEPRPNTGELFF. CDR3 sequence (DNA): TGCGCCAGCAGCTTGGAACCCAGGCCGAACACCGGGGAGCTGTTTTTT.

V gene TRBV6-1 combines with J gene TRBJ2-7; 9 bases are a match to TRBD1. CDR1 and CDR2 from the germline V gene are MNHNS and SASEGT. Unmatched junction bases numbered 10, after V lost 2 bases and J lost 8 bases. The CDR3 loop spans 15 amino acids. The CDR3 DNA is TGTGCCAGCAGTGAATCCTGGGGACAGGGAAATAAGCAGTACTTC. Translated, it gives CASSESWGQGNKQYF.

V usage is TRBV5-6 and J usage is TRBJ2-1; 11 bases line up with TRBD2. V shed 5 bases, J shed 8 bases, and the junction held 9 bases outside the gene matches. CDR1 is SGHDT and CDR2 is YYEEEE in the germline V gene. There are 15 residues in the CDR3. DNA of the CDR3: TGTGCCAGCAGATCTCTAGCGGGGGGACCCTATGAGCAGTTCTTC. It translates to CASRSLAGGPYEQFF. Combining the CDR3 with reference TRBV5-6 and TRBJ2-1 gives the whole variable domain DAGVTQSPTHLIKTRGQQVTLRCSPKSGHDTVSWYQQALGQGPQFIFQYYEEEERQRGNFPDRFSGHQFPNYSSELNVNALLLGDSALYLCASRSLAGGPYEQFFGPGTRLTVL.

The CDR3 nucleotides read TGTGCCAGCAGCCGGAAGGACTATGGCTACACCTTC. This gives the protein CASSRKDYGYTF. The chain has TRBV6-6 and TRBJ1-2; D gene uncertain. V lost 6 bases and J 3 bases, leaving 8 bases between the germline ends. In germline, CDR1 is MNHNY, CDR2 SVGAGI (reference sequence). This CDR3 has 12 amino acids.

The rearrangement links TRBV2 to TRBJ1-4, with TRBD1 identical over 7 bases. CDR1 SNHLY and CDR2 FYNNEI come from the germline V gene. The V segment lost 4 bases and the J segment 0 bases; nucleotides outside the gene matches: 2. The CDR3 consists of 15 residues. CDR3 loop: CASSGQGATNEKLFF. The DNA of the CDR3 is TGTGCCAGCAGTGGTCAGGGGGCAACTAATGAAAAACTGTTTTTT.

The chain uses TRBV6-6 and TRBJ2-1, with TRBD1 matching over 8 bases. Per the germline V gene, CDR1 is MNHNY and CDR2 is SVGAGI (reference sequence). The CDR3 has 12 amino acids. The V segment lost 9 bases and the J segment 4 bases; nucleotides outside the gene matches: 2. This CDR3 is CARDRVYNEQFF. CDR3 sequence (DNA): TGTGCCAGGGACAGGGTGTACAATGAGCAGTTCTTC.

This chain joins TRBV7-9 and TRBJ1-1; D remains unclear. V lost 2 bases and J lost 4, with 11 bases in between. This CDR3 has 14 residues. In germline, CDR1 is SEHNR, CDR2 FQNEAQ (reference sequence). DNA for the CDR3: TGTGCCAGCAGCTTACAATATGGCCGCACTGAAGCTTTCTTT. Its translation: CASSLQYGRTEAFF. Combining the CDR3 with reference TRBV7-9 and TRBJ1-1 gives the whole variable domain DTGVSQNPRHKITKRGQNVTFRCDPISEHNRLYWYRQTLGQGPEFLTYFQNEAQLEKSRLLSDRFSAERPKGSFSTLEIQRTEQGDSAMYLCASSLQYGRTEAFFGQGTRLTVV.

CDR3 protein: CASSDGGGSYEQYF. CDR3 sequence (DNA): TGTGCCAGCAGTGATGGGGGAGGATCCTACGAGCAGTACTTC. The chain couples TRBV6-1 to TRBJ2-7; TRBD2 is a possible D gene (6 bases). The germline gives CDR1 MNHNS, CDR2 SASEGT. CDR3 length: 14 amino acids. The V gene lost 3 bases and the J gene lost 1 base, with 10 bases spanning the gap.

The chain recombines TRBV7-9 with TRBJ2-5; weak D call: TRBD1 (6 bases). The germline V gene has CDR1 SEHNR and CDR2 FQNEAQ (reference sequence). V was trimmed by 5 bases and J by 5 bases, leaving 21 bases between them. CDR3 length: 16 amino acids. Here the CDR3 reads CASSRAFLGGSETQYF. DNA for the CDR3: TGTGCCAGCAGCCGCGCATTTCTAGGGGGATCGGAGACCCAGTACTTC.

The genes are TRBV6-1 and TRBJ2-7; D ambiguous. Germline loops: CDR1 MNHNS, CDR2 SASEGT. This CDR3 is built from 13 residues. Trimming took off 0 bases at V and 4 bases at J, with 7 bases between the two ends. The chain's CDR3 is CASSEAGEYEQYF. CDR3 DNA: TGTGCCAGCAGTGAAGCAGGTGAATACGAGCAGTACTTC.

The gene calls are TRBV7-8 and TRBJ2-7; 9 bases are a match to TRBD1. Germline V gene sequence: CDR1 SGHVS, CDR2 FQNEAQ. V dropped 4 bases and J dropped 9; count of bases not matched to a gene: 13. The CDR3 is made up of 15 amino acids. For the CDR3, the DNA is TGTGCCAGCAGCTCACAGGGGGCGATTTATGGTCCGCAGTACTTC. This sequence encodes CASSSQGAIYGPQYF.

This chain uses TRBV10-3 with TRBJ2-7, with D tentatively TRBD1 or TRBD2 (7 bases each). Germline CDR1 and CDR2: ENHRY and SYGVKD. V was pared by 10 bases and J by 0 bases, with 16 bases between. The CDR3 contains 14 residues. In DNA form, the CDR3 reads TGTGCCACCAGAGCAGGGGGGGTCTCCTACGAGCAGTACTTC. As protein: CATRAGGVSYEQYF.

This clone appeared a single time. V gene TRBV5-1 combines with J gene TRBJ2-3; D call uncertain. Trimming removed 0 bases from V and 4 bases from J, with 9 bases in between. Germline V CDR1 and CDR2: SGHRS, YFSETQ. This CDR3 contains 14 residues. The DNA of the CDR3 is TGCGCCAGCAGCTTGGTGGCCGGATCAGATACGCAGTATTTT. This codes for CASSLVAGSDTQYF.